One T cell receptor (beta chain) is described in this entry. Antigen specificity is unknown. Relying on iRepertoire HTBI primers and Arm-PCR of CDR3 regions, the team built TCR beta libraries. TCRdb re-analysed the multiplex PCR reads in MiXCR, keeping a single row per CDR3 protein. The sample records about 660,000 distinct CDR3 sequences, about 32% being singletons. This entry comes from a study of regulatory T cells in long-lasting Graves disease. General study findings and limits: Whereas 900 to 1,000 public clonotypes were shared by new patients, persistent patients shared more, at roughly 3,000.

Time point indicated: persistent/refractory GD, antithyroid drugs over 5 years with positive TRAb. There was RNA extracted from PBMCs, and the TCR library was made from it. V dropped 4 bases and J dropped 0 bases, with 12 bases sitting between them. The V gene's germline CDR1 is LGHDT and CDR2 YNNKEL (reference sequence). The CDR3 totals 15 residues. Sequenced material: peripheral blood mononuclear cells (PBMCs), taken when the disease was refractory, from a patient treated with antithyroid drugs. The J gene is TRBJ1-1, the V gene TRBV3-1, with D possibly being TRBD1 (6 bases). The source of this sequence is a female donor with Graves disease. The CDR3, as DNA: TGTGCCAGCAGCCTAGGGACAAAAATGAACACTGAAGCTTTCTTT. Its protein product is CASSLGTKMNTEAFF.